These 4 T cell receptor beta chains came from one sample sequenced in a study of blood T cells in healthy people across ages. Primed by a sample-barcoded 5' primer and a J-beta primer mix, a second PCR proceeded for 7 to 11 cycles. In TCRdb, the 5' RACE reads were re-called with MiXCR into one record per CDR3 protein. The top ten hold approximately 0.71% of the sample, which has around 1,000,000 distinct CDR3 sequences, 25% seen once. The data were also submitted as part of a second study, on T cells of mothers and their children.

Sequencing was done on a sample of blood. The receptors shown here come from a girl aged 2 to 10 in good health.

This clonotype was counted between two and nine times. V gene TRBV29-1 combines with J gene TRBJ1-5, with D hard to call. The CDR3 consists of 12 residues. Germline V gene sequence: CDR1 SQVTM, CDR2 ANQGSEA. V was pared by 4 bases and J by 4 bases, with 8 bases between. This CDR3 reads CSVGSLNQPQHF. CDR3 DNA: TGCAGCGTTGGTAGTTTGAATCAGCCCCAGCATTTT.

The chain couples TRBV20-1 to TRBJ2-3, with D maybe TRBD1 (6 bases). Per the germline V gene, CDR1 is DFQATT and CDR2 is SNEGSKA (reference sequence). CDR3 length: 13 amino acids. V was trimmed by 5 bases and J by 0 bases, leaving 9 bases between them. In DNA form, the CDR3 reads TGCAGTGCTCCCGGACAGAGCACAGATACGCAGTATTTT. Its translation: CSAPGQSTDTQYF.

The CDR3 DNA reads as TGTGCCAGCGGGATCGACAGGCGCCAAACTGAAGCTTTCTTT. This encodes CASGIDRRQTEAFF. This sequence joins TRBV5-6 and TRBJ1-1; D is perhaps TRBD1 (6 bases). V was shortened by 7 bases and J by 5 bases, with 18 bases between the two germline ends. The CDR3 contains 14 residues. Germline V gene lookup returns CDR1 SGHDT and CDR2 YYEEEE.

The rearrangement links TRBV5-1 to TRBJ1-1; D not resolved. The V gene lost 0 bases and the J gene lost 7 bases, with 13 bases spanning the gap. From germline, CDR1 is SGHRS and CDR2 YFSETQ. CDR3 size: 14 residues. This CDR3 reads CASSLVGAPDEAFF. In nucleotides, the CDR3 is TGCGCCAGCAGCTTGGTTGGAGCACCCGATGAAGCTTTCTTT.